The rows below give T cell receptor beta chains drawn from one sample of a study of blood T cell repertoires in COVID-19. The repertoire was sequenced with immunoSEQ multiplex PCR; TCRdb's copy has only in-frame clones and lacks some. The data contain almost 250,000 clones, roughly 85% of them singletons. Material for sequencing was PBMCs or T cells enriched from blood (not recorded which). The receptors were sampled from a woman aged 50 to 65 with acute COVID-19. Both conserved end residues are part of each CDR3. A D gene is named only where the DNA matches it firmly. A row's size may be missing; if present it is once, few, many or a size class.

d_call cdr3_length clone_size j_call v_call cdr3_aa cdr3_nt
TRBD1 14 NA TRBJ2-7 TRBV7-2 CASSLQPGGYEQYF TGTGCCAGCAGCTTACAGCCAGGGGGCTACGAGCAGTACTTC
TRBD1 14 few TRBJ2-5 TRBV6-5 CASTIQGAGETQYF TGTGCCAGCACTATTCAGGGGGCTGGGGAGACCCAGTACTTC
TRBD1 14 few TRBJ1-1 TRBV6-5 CASSYATGATEAFF TGTGCCAGCAGTTACGCGACAGGGGCCACTGAAGCTTTCTTT
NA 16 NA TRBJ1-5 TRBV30 CAWSLDGGAGNQPQHF TGTGCCTGGAGCTTAGATGGGGGGGCCGGCAATCAGCCCCAGCATTTT
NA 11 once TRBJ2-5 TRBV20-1 CSASTGETQYF TGCAGTGCTAGCACGGGGGAGACCCAGTACTTC
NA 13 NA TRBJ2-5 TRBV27 CASSSPGKETQYF TGTGCCAGCAGTTCCCCCGGGAAGGAGACCCAGTACTTC
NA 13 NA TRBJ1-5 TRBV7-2 CASSLSDNQPQHF TGTGCCAGCAGCTTAAGCGACAATCAGCCCCAGCATTTT
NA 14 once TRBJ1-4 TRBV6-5 CASSYSYRDEKLFF TGTGCCAGCAGTTACTCCTACAGGGACGAAAAACTGTTTTTT
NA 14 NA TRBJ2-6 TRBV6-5 CASSYRTGANVLTF TGTGCCAGCAGTTACCGTACTGGGGCCAACGTCCTGACTTTC
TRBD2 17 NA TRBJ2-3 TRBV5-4 CASSLTSGGAGIDTQYF TGTGCCAGCAGCCTGACTAGCGGGGGGGCCGGGATAGATACGCAGTATTTT
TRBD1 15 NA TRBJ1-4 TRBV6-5 CASSYSQGASEKLFF TGTGCCAGCAGTTACTCGCAGGGGGCTTCTGAAAAACTGTTTTTT
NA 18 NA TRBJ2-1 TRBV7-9 CASSASWDIFSSYNEQFF TGTGCCAGCAGCGCAAGTTGGGACATTTTCAGCTCCTACAATGAGCAGTTCTTC
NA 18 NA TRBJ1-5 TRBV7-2 CASSLVGGRVGVNQPQHF TGTGCCAGCAGCTTAGTAGGGGGACGGGTTGGAGTAAATCAGCCCCAGCATTTT
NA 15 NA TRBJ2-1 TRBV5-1 CASSLAGDLYNEQFF TGCGCCAGCAGCTTGGCGGGGGACCTCTACAATGAGCAGTTCTTC
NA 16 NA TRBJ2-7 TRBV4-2 CASSQSSKSGTYEQYF TGTGCCAGCAGCCAATCGTCGAAATCGGGAACCTACGAGCAATACTTC
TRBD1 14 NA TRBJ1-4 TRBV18 CASSPGQGREKLFF TGTGCCAGCTCACCTGGACAGGGACGAGAAAAACTGTTTTTT
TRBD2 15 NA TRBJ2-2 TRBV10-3 CAISETGTSPGELFF TGTGCCATCAGTGAGACCGGGACTAGCCCCGGGGAGCTGTTTTTT
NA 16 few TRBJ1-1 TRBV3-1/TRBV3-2 CASSQAPGQGNTEAFF TGTGCCAGCAGCCAGGCTCCGGGACAAGGGAACACTGAAGCTTTCTTT
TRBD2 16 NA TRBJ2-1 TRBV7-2 CASSPSGGASYNEQFF TGTGCCAGCAGCCCTAGCGGGGGCGCCTCCTACAATGAGCAGTTCTTC
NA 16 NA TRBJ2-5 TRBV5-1 CASSLVGAHRQETQYF TGCGCCAGCAGCTTGGTGGGGGCCCATCGGCAAGAGACCCAGTACTTC
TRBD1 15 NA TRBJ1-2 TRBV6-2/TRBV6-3 CASSYAGQGSYHYTF TGTGCCAGCAGTTACGCCGGACAGGGGTCCTATCACTACACCTTC
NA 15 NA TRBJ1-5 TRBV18 CASSAEGTINQPQHF TGTGCCAGCTCAGCGGAGGGCACAATTAATCAGCCCCAGCATTTT
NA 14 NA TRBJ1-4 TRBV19 CASSKAGWGEKLFF TGTGCCAGTAGTAAGGCAGGCTGGGGCGAAAAACTGTTTTTT
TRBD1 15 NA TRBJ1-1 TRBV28 CASSSPTGLNTEAFF TGTGCCAGCAGTTCCCCGACAGGGCTGAACACTGAAGCTTTCTTT
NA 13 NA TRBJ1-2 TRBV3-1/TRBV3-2 CASSQQGEAGYTF TGTGCCAGCAGCCAACAGGGTGAGGCTGGCTACACCTTC
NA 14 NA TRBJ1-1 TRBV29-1 CSVEPGHMNTEAFF TGCAGCGTAGAACCGGGACACATGAACACTGAAGCTTTCTTT
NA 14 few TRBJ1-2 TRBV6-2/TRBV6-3 CASSSLTDLYGYTF TGTGCCAGCAGTTCCCTGACAGATCTCTATGGCTACACCTTC
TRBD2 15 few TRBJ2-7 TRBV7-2 CASSSSKGLTYEQYF TGTGCCAGCAGCTCCTCCAAGGGACTAACCTACGAGCAGTACTTC
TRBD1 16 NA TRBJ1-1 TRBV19 CASSIWTGIMNTEAFF TGTGCCAGTAGTATCTGGACAGGGATCATGAACACTGAAGCTTTCTTT
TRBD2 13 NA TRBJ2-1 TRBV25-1 CASSAAGQNEQFF TGTGCCAGCAGTGCAGCGGGGCAAAATGAGCAGTTCTTC
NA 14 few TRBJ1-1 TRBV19 CASSPLSGNTEAFF TGTGCCAGTAGTCCCCTCTCGGGGAACACTGAAGCTTTCTTT
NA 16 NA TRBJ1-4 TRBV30 CAWSVGLTSSNEKLFF TGTGCCTGGAGTGTAGGACTGACCTCCTCTAATGAAAAACTGTTTTTT
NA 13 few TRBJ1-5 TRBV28 CASSGGVDQPQHF TGTGCCAGCAGTGGAGGGGTCGATCAGCCCCAGCATTTT
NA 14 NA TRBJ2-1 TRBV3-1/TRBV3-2 CASSQTSSYNEQFF TGTGCCAGCAGCCAAACGAGCTCCTACAATGAGCAGTTCTTC
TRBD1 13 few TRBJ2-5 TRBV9 CASSVWDRSDQYF TGTGCCAGCAGCGTATGGGACAGGTCGGACCAGTACTTC
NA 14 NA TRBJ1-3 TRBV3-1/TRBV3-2 CASSRQSSGNTIYF TGTGCCAGCAGTCGACAGAGCTCTGGAAACACCATATATTTT
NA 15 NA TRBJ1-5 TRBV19 CASRRDTESNQPQHF TGTGCCAGTAGGAGGGACACGGAATCAAATCAGCCCCAGCATTTT
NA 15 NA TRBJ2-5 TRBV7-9 CASSLATGLGETQYF TGTGCCAGCAGCTTGGCCACAGGTCTAGGAGAGACCCAGTACTTC
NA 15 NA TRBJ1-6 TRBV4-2 CASSQKSSGDSPLHF TGTGCCAGCAGCCAGAAAAGCTCGGGTGATTCACCCCTCCACTTT
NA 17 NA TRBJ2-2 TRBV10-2 CASSEPPGQSSTGELFF TGCGCCAGCAGTGAGCCTCCGGGACAATCTTCCACCGGGGAGCTGTTTTTT
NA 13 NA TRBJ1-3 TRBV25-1 CASSVLSGNTIYF TGTGCCAGCAGTGTCCTCTCTGGAAACACCATATATTTT
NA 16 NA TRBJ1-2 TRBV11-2 CASSLSSPRRDYGYTF TGTGCCAGCAGCTTAAGTTCCCCCCGGAGGGACTATGGCTACACCTTC
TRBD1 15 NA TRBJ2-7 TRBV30 CAWSVRDRGRYEQYF TGTGCCTGGAGTGTACGGGACAGGGGAAGATACGAGCAGTACTTC
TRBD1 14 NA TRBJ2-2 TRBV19 CASTGTGNTGELFF TGTGCCAGTACCGGGACAGGGAACACCGGGGAGCTGTTTTTT
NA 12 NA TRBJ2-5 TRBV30 CAWSVTAETQYF TGTGCCTGGAGTGTAACAGCAGAGACCCAGTACTTC